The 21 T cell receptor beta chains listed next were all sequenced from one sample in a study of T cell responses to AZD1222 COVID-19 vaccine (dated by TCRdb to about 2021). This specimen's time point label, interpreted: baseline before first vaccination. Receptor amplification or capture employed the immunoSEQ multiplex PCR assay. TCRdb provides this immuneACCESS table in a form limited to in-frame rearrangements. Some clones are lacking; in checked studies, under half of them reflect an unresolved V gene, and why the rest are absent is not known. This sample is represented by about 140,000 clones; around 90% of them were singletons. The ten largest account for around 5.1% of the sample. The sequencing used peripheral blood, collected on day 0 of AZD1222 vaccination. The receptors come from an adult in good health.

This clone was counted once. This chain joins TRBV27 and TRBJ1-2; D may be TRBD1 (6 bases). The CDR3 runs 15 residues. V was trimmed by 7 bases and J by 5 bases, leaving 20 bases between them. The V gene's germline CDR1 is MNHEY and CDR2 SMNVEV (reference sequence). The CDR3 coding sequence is TGTGCCAGCACCCCCGTCGGCAGGGGCCTTTATGGCTACACCTTC. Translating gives CASTPVGRGLYGYTF.

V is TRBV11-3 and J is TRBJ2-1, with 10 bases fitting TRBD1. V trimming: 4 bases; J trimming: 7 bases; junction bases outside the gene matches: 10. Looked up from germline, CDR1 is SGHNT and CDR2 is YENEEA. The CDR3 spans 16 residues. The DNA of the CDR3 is TGTGCCAGCAGCTCGGCGGGACAGGGGTTGCGAAATGAGCAGTTCTTC. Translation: CASSSAGQGLRNEQFF.

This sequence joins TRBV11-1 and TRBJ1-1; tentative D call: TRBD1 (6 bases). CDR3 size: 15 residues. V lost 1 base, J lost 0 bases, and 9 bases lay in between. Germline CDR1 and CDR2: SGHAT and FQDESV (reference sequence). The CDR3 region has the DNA TGTGCCAGCAGCTTAGAGTCAGGGGTGAACACTGAAGCTTTCTTT. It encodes CASSLESGVNTEAFF.

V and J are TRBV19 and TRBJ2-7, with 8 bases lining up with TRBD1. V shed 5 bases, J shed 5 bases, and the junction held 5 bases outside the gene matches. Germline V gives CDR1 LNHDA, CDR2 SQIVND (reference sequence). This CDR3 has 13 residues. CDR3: CASSDRTGNEQYF. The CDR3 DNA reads TGTGCCAGTAGTGACAGGACAGGGAACGAGCAGTACTTC.

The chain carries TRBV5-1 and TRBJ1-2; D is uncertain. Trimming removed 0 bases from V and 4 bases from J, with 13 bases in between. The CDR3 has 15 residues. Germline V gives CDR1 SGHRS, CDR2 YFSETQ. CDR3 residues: CASSLVAGEGYGYTF. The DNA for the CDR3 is TGCGCCAGCAGCTTGGTGGCGGGTGAGGGCTATGGCTACACCTTC.

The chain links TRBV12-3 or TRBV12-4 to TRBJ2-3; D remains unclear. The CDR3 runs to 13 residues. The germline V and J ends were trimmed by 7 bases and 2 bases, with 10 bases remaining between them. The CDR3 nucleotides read TGTGCCAGCACCTCGACAAACACAGATACGCAGTATTTT. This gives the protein CASTSTNTDTQYF.

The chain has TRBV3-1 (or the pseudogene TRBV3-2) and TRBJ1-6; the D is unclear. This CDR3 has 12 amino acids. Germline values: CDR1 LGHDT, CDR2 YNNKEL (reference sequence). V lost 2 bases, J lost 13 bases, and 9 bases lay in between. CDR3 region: CASSQRDGPLHF. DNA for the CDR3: TGTGCCAGCAGCCAAAGAGATGGCCCCCTCCACTTT.

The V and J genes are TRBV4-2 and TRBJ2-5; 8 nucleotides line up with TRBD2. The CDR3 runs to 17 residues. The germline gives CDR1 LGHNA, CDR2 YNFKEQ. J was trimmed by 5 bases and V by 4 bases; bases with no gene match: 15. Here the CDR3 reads CASSPGVSGGQGETQYF. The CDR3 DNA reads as TGTGCCAGCAGCCCGGGTGTGAGCGGGGGCCAGGGGGAGACCCAGTACTTC.

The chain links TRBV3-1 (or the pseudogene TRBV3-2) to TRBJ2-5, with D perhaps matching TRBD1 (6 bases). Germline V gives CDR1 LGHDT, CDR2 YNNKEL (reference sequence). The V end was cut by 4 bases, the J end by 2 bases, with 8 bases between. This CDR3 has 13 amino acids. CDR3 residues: CASSRTEQETQYF. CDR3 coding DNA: TGTGCCAGCAGCCGGACAGAACAAGAGACCCAGTACTTC.

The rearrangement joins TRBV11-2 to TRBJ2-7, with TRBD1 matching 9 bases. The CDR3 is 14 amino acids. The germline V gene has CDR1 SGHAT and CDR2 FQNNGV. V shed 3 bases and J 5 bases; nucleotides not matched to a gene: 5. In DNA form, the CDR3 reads TGTGCCAGCAGCTTGGGGACAGGGATAGACGAGCAGTACTTC. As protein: CASSLGTGIDEQYF.

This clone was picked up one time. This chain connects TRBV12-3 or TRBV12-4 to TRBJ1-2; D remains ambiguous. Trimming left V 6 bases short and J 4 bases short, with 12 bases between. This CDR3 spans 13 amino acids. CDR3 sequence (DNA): TGTGCCAGCAGCCGCGACAATGGCTATGGCTACACCTTC. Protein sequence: CASSRDNGYGYTF.

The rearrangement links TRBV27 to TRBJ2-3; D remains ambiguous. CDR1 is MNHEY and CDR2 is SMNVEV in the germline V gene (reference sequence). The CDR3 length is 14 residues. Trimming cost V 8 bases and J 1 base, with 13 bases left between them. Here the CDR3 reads CASRRTSGTDTQYF. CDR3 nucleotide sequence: TGTGCCAGCCGGCGAACCTCGGGCACAGATACGCAGTATTTT.

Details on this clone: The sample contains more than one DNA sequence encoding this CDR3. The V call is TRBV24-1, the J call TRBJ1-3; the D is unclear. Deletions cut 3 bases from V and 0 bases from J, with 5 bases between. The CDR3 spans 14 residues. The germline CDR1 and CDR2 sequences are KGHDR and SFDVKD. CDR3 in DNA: TGTGCCACCAGTGATCCCTCCTCTGGAAACACCATATATTTT. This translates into CATSDPSSGNTIYF.

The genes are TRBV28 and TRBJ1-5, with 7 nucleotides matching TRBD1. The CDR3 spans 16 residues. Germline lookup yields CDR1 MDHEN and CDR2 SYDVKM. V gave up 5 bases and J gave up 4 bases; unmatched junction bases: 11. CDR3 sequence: CASSLGLQGRNQPQHF. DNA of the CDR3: TGTGCCAGCAGTCTGGGGTTACAGGGGAGAAATCAGCCCCAGCATTTT.

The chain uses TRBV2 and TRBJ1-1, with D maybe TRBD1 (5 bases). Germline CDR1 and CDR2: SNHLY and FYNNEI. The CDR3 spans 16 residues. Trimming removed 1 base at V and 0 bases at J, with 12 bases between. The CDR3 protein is CASSEVVKGVNTEAFF. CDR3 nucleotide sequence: TGTGCCAGCAGTGAAGTAGTTAAAGGGGTGAACACTGAAGCTTTCTTT.

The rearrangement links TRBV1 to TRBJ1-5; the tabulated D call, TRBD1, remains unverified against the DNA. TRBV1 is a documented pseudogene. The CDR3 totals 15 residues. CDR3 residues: CTSSQDGDRAQPQHF. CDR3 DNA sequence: TGCACCAGCAGCCAAGATGGGGACAGGGCTCAGCCCCAGCATTTT.

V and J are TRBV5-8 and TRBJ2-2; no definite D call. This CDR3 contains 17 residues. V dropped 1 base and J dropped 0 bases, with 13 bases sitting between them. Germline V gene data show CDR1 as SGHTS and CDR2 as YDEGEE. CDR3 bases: TGTGCCAGCAGCTTGAAGGCTCTGACTGCGAACACCGGGGAGCTGTTTTTT. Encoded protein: CASSLKALTANTGELFF.

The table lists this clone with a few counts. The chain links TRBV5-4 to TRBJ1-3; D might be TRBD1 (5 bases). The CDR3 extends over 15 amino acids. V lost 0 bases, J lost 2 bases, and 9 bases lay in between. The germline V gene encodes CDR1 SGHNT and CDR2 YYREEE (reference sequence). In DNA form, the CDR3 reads TGTGCCAGCAGCTTGGCGCAGGGAACTGGAAACACCATATATTTT. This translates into CASSLAQGTGNTIYF. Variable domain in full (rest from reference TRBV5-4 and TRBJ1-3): ETGVTQSPTHLIKTRGQQVTLRCSSQSGHNTVSWYQQALGQGPQFIFQYYREEENGRGNFPPRFSGLQFPNYSSELNVNALELDDSALYLCASSLAQGTGNTIYFGEGSWLTVV.

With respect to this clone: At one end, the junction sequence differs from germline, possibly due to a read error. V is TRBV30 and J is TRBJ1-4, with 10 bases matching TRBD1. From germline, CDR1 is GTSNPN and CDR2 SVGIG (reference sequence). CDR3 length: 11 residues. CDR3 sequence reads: CARPPSGQGSF. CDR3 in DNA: TGTGCCAGGCCGCCCTCGGGACAGGGGAGTTTT.

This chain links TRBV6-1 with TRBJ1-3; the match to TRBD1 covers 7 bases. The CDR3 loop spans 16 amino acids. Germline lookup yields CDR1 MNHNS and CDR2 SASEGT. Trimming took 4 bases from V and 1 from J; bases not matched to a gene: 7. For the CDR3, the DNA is TGTGCCAGCAGTGCCGACAGGGCCCGGTCTGGAAACACCATATATTTT. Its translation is CASSADRARSGNTIYF.

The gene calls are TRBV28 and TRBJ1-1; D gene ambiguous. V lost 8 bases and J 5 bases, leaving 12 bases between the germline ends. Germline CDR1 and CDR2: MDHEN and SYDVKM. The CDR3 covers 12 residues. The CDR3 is CASVKGGTEAFF. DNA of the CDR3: TGTGCCAGCGTGAAGGGCGGAACTGAAGCTTTCTTT. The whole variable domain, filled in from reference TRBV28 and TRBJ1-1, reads DVKVTQSSRYLVKRTGEKVFLECVQDMDHENMFWYRQDPGLGLRLIYFSYDVKMKEKGDIPEGYSVSREKKERFSLILESASTNQTSMYLCASVKGGTEAFFGQGTRLTVV.